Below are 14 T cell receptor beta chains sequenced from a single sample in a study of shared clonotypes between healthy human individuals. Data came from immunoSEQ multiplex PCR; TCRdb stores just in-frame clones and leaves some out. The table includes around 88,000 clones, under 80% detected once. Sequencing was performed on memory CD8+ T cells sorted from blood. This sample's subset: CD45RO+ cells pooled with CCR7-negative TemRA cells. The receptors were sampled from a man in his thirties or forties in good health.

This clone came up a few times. CDR3 in DNA: TGTGCCAGCAGCTGGGGGGACAGTTATTCTGAAAAACTGTTTTTT. This sequence encodes CASSWGDSYSEKLFF. The chain carries TRBV5-6 and TRBJ1-4; 7 positions match TRBD1. The CDR3 is made up of 15 amino acids. CDR1 and CDR2 (germline): SGHDT, YYEEEE. V lost 3 bases and J lost 7; bases outside the gene matches: 9.

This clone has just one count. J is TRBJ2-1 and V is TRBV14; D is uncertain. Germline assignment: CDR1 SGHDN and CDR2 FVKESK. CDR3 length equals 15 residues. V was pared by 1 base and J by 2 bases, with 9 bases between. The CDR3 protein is CASSQVSGTYNEQFF. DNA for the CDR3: TGTGCCAGCAGCCAAGTAAGTGGCACCTACAATGAGCAGTTCTTC.

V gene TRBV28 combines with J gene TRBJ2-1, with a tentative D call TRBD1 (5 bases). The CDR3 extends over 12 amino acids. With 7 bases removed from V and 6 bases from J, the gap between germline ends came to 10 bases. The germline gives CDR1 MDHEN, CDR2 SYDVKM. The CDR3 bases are TGTGCCAGCAACCTAGACAGCAATGAGCAGTTCTTC. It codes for CASNLDSNEQFF.

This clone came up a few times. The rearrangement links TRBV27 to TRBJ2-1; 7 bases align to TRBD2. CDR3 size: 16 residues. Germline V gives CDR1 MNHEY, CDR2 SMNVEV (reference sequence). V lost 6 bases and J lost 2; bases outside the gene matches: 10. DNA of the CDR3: TGTGCCAGCAGAGACGCGGTGGCGGGAGCCTACAATGAGCAGTTCTTC. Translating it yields CASRDAVAGAYNEQFF.

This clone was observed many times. The CDR3 sequence is CASRDQGGSNQPQHF. For the CDR3, the DNA is TGTGCCAGCAGGGACCAGGGTGGTAGCAATCAGCCCCAGCATTTT. The chain carries TRBV27 and TRBJ1-5; D is possibly TRBD1 (5 bases). This CDR3 contains 15 residues. Germline values: CDR1 MNHEY, CDR2 SMNVEV (reference sequence). The germline V and J ends were trimmed by 6 bases and 0 bases, with 12 bases remaining between them.

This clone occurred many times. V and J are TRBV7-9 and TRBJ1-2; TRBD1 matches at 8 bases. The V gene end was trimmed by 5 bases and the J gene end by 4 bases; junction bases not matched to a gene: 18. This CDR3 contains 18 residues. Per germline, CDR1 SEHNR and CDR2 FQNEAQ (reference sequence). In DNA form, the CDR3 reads TGTGCCAGCAGCGATGGTCCCGGGACAGGATTCGGGCTCTATGGCTACACCTTC. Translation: CASSDGPGTGFGLYGYTF.

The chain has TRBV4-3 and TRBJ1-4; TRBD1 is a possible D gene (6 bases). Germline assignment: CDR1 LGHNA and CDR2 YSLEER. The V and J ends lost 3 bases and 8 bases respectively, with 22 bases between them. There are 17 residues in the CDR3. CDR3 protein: CASSQTTNREGGEKLFF. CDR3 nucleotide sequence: TGCGCCAGCAGCCAGACAACGAACAGGGAGGGAGGGGAAAAACTGTTTTTT.

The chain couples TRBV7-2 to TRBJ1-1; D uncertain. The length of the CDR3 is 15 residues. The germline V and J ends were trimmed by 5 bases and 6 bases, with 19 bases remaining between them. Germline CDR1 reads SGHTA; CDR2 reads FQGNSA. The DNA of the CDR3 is TGTGCCAGCAGCGGTCGGAGGAACCGGGCTCCTGAAGCTTTCTTT. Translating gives CASSGRRNRAPEAFF.

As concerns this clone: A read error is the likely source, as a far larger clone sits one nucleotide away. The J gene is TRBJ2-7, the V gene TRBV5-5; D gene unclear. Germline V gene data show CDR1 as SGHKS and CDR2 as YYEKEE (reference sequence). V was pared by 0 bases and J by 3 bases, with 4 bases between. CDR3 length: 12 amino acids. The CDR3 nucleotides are TGTGCCAGCAGCTTGGACGGCTACGAGCAGTACTTC. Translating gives CASSLDGYEQYF.

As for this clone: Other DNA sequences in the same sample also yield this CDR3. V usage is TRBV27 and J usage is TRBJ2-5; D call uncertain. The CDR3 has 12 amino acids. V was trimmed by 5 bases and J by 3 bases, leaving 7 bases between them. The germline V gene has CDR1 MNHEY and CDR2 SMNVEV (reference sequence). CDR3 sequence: CASSLLEETQYF. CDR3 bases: TGTGCCAGCAGTCTCCTCGAAGAGACCCAGTACTTC.

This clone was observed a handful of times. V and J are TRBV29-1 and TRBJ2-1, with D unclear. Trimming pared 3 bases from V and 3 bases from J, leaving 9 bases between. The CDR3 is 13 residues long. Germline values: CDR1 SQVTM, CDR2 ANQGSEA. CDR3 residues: CSVDAIDYNEQFF. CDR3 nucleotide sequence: TGCAGCGTTGACGCGATCGACTACAATGAGCAGTTCTTC.

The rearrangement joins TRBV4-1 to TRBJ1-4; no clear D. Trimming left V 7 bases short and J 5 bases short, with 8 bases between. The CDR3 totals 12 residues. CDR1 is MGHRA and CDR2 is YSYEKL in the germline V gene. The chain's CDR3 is CASTGLNEKLFF. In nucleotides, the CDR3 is TGCGCCAGCACAGGACTCAATGAAAAACTGTTTTTT.

The CDR3 spells CAWRWGNTEAFF. The CDR3 DNA is TGTGCCTGGAGATGGGGGAACACTGAAGCTTTCTTT. V gene TRBV30 combines with J gene TRBJ1-1; the D is unclear. The germline V gene encodes CDR1 GTSNPN and CDR2 SVGIG (reference sequence). Deletions cut 3 bases from V and 1 base from J, with 6 bases between. The CDR3 is 12 amino acids.

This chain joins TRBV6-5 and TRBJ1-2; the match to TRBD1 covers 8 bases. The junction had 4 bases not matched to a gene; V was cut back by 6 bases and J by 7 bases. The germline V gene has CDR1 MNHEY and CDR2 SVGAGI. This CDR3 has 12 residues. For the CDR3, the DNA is TGTGCCAGCAGCAGGGGGCAGATTGGCTACACCTTC. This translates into CASSRGQIGYTF.